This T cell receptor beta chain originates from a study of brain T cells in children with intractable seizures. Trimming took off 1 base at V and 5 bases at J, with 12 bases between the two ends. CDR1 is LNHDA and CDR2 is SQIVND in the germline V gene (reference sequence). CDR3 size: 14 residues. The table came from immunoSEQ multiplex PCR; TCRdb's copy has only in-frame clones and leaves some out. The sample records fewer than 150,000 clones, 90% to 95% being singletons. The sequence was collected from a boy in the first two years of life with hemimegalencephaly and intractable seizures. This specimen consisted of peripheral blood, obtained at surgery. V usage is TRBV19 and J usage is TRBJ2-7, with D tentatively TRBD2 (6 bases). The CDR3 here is CASSIGGGRDEQYF. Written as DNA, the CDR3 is TGTGCCAGTAGTATAGGGGGAGGTCGTGACGAGCAGTACTTC.